This T cell receptor beta chain was recorded in a study of OX40 agonist ivuxolimab in advanced cancers. About the research overall: Dose-escalation patients suffered from hepatocellular carcinoma, melanoma, renal cell or head and neck cancer.

Notes on the study in general: Antigen targets of the expanded peripheral T cells went undetermined.

Germline values: CDR1 SSHAT, CDR2 FNYEAQ (reference sequence). This CDR3 has 13 amino acids. About this clone: Its matching antigen is unknown. Its ends do not fully match the called genes, so a read error is possible.

Data came from immunoSEQ multiplex PCR; TCRdb stores just in-frame clones and leaves some out. The sample includes around 60,000 clones, approximately 88% of them seen just once. The chain uses TRBV7-7 and TRBJ2-3; D not certain. The material sequenced was CD4+ or CD8+ T cells sorted from blood, taken in a trial of the OX40 agonist ivuxolimab. The receptor's source is an adult with an advanced solid tumor such as melanoma, head and neck, liver or kidney cancer. The DNA of the CDR3 is TGTGCTAGCAGCTTAGACTTCGCAGATACGCAGTATTTT. Amino acid sequence: CASSLDFADTQYF.